The 18 T cell receptor delta chains listed next were all sequenced from one sample in a study of in vitro expanded adult blood gammadelta T cells. Antigen specificity for these receptors is unknown. TCRdb reanalysed the 5' RACE reads with CATT. The sample records roughly 500 delta-chain clones, under 45% being singletons. FACS sorting after expansion isolated live CD3+ TCRgammadelta+ Vgamma9+ Vdelta2+ T cells. A one-day pulse of 0.85 to 1 uM zoledronate was given to PBMC before three washes. The cells grew for roughly 14 days in culture, receiving fresh IL-2 every 3 to 4 days. The sample was gamma-delta T cells from peripheral blood expanded in culture, taken from an in vitro culture stimulated with zoledronate. The receptors were gathered from an adult in good health.

The J gene is TRDJ2, while no V gene call was made. The CDR3 has 10 amino acids. In DNA, the CDR3 is TGTAGTGCTTTGACAGCACAACTCTTCTTT. It yields the protein CSALTAQLFF.

With respect to this clone: This likely came from a read error, as a far larger clone is one base away. The chain carries TRDV2 and TRDJ1; D remains unclear. Here the J gene came from matching the DNA to germline, since TCRdb omits it. Germline lookup yields CDR1 GEAIGNYY and CDR2 EKD. The length of the CDR3 is 15 residues. CDR3 in DNA: TGTGCCCGTGACTCCCTTTCTTACAAAAACGATAAACTCATCTTT. The encoded protein is CARDSLSYKNDKLIF.

As for this clone: A read error is the likely source, as a far larger clone sits one nucleotide away. V usage is TRDV2 and J usage is TRDJ1; 8 bases agree with TRDD3. The CDR3 sequence is 14 residues long. Germline V lookup: CDR1 GEAIGNYY, CDR2 EKD. The J segment lost 3 bases and the V segment lost 5 bases, leaving 7 bases of the junction unmatched. The CDR3 here is CACVILGVADKLIF. The DNA for the CDR3 is TGTGCCTGTGTCATACTGGGGGTTGCCGATAAACTCATCTTT.

By frequency in the sample, this clone is large. The V gene is TRDV2, the J gene TRDJ1, with D possibly matching TRDD3 (6 bases). Trimming stripped 0 bases from V and 0 bases from J, with 13 bases between. In germline, CDR1 is GEAIGNYY, CDR2 EKD. The CDR3 spans 16 residues. CDR3 region: CACDTVGATYTDKLIF. DNA of the CDR3: TGTGCCTGTGACACCGTGGGGGCTACGTACACCGATAAACTCATCTTT.

Remarks on this clone: A much larger clone is a single base away; this may be a read error. Other DNA sequences within the sample encode an identical CDR3. V is TRDV2 and J is TRDJ1, with 9 bases aligning to TRDD2. No J gene is reported in TCRdb; it was inferred here by comparing the DNA with germline. The CDR3 is 20 residues long. CDR1 and CDR2 from the germline V gene are GEAIGNYY and EKD. The CDR3 DNA reads as TGTGCCTGTGACGCCCTTCCTACCCCCCTACGAGAATCGTACACTGATAAACTCATCTTT. Amino acids: CACDALPTPLRESYTDKLIF.

Regarding this clone: The likely explanation is a read error, given a far larger clone one base away. The chain uses TRDV2 and TRDJ1; 7 bases map to TRDD3. The J gene, left out of TCRdb, was set here by checking the DNA against germline. CDR1 is GEAIGNYY, CDR2 EKD, per germline. The CDR3 contains 19 residues. Trimming at V came to 3 bases and at J to 0 bases, leaving 18 bases not matched to a gene. CDR3 sequence: CACDDVLEDTPGYTDKLIF. CDR3 sequence (DNA): TGTGCCTGTGACGATGTACTGGAGGATACGCCCGGGTACACCGATAAACTCATCTTT.

Comment on this clone: With a far larger clone one base away, a read error is the likely cause. Other DNA sequences in this sample translate to the same CDR3. This sequence joins TRDV2 and TRDJ1; D is tentatively TRDD2 or TRDD3 (5 bases each). TCRdb does not report a J gene; here it was assigned by matching the DNA to germline references. V lost 1 base and J lost 1, with 21 bases in between. The CDR3 is 18 residues long. CDR1 is GEAIGNYY, CDR2 EKD, per germline. The CDR3 protein is CACDTVPHILGATDKLIF. In DNA form, the CDR3 reads TGTGCCTGTGACACAGTTCCTCATATTCTGGGAGCCACCGATAAACTCATCTTT.

Of note for this clone: Possible read error: a much larger clone is one base away. The sample has other DNA sequences that encode this CDR3 too. V usage is TRDV2 and J usage is TRDJ1; 9 nucleotides align to TRDD2. The J gene was not available in TCRdb and was assigned here by matching the DNA to germline segments. Germline V gene data show CDR1 as GEAIGNYY and CDR2 as EKD. This CDR3 is built from 20 residues. With V trimmed by 3 bases and J by 0 bases, 19 bases remained unmatched. The CDR3 nucleotides read TGTGCCTGTGACGCCCTTCCTACTCCCCTACGAGAATCGTACACCGATAAACTCATCTTT. Translated, it gives CACDALPTPLRESYTDKLIF.

To note about this clone: It is likely a read error: a sequence one base away is far more abundant. Other DNA variants within this sample encode the same CDR3. J is TRDJ1 and V is TRDV2; 10 nucleotides agree with TRDD3. TCRdb is silent on the J gene; assignment here came from matching the DNA to germline. The CDR3 sequence is 18 residues long. Germline V CDR1 and CDR2: GEAIGNYY, EKD. V was clipped by 6 bases and J by 1 base; unmatched bases: 16. The CDR3 loop reads CACLPLLGDKRVTDKLIF. The CDR3 coding sequence is TGTGCCTGTTTACCCTTGCTGGGGGATAAAAGGGTCACCGATAAACTCATCTTT.

This clone was observed a few times. Only one base separates this from a far larger clonotype, so it likely reflects a read error. The genes are TRDV2 and TRDJ1; maybe TRDD3 (6 bases). TCRdb does not report a J gene; here it was assigned by matching the DNA to germline references. This CDR3 is built from 17 residues. Germline CDR1 reads GEAIGNYY; CDR2 reads EKD. The CDR3 DNA reads TGTGCCCGTGACACCCTGGGGAACCAGGGGGACACCGATAAACTCATCTTT. Translating it yields CARDTLGNQGDTDKLIF.

In the case of this clone: One base separates it from a far larger clone, so it is likely a read error. The sample holds other DNA sequences that translate to the same CDR3. The gene calls are TRDV2 and TRDJ1; 8 positions agree with TRDD2. CDR1 is GEAIGNYY, CDR2 EKD, per germline. The CDR3 runs to 25 residues. CDR3 sequence (DNA): TGTGCCTGCGACACCGTAGGCCTTCCTATTCTTGGGGATGTCCCCGCGGTACGGTACACCGATAAACTCATCTTT. Its translation is CACDTVGLPILGDVPAVRYTDKLIF.

Sample share makes this clone large. The gene calls are TRDV2 and TRDJ1; 10 bases fit TRDD3. The junction had 14 bases not matched to a gene; V was cut back by 0 bases and J by 5 bases. CDR1 and CDR2 (germline): GEAIGNYY, EKD. The CDR3 loop spans 18 amino acids. The CDR3 DNA is TGTGCCTGTGACACCCTGCTTACTGGGGGATCGTCCGTGGATAAACTCATCTTT. Translating gives CACDTLLTGGSSVDKLIF.

As concerns this clone: This clone may be a read error of a much larger clone one base away. At the DNA level, this CDR3 is encoded by other sequences in the same sample as well. The chain couples TRDV2 to TRDJ1, with D tentatively TRDD3 (6 bases). Germline CDR1 and CDR2: GEAIGNYY and EKD. The length of the CDR3 is 16 residues. V lost 0 bases and J 5 bases, leaving 18 bases between the germline ends. The CDR3 DNA reads as TGTGCCTGTGACACCCTGGGGATGCAGGCCACTGATAAACTCATCTTT. Residues: CACDTLGMQATDKLIF.

The chain is built from TRDV2 and TRDJ1; 9 nucleotides agree with TRDD3. The J gene comes from matching the DNA to germline here; TCRdb lacks it. This CDR3 spans 18 amino acids. J was trimmed by 0 bases and V by 3 bases; bases with no gene match: 13. CDR1 is GEAIGNYY, CDR2 EKD, per germline. The CDR3 sequence is CACDPSSGGYPYTDKLIF. DNA for the CDR3: TGTGCCTGTGACCCGTCTTCCGGGGGATACCCGTACACCGATAAACTCATCTTT.

This clone was counted only a few times. A read error may explain this, as a much larger clone is one base away. Other DNA sequences in this specimen translate into the identical CDR3. The chain combines TRDV2 with TRDJ3; 9 bases align to TRDD3. The CDR3 is 20 amino acids. Germline CDR1 GEAIGNYY, CDR2 EKD. This CDR3 is CACDLLLGEALSWDTRQMFF. The CDR3 DNA reads as TGTGCCTGTGACCTGTTACTGGGGGAGGCCCTCTCCTGGGACACTCGACAGATGTTTTTC.

About this clone itself: TCRdb's entry gives the protein of a much larger clone, which mismatches this DNA's translation at residue 8, likely from a read error; the protein reported here is translated from the DNA. The chain combines TRDV2 with TRDJ1, with 7 bases identical to TRDD3. TCRdb offers no J gene call, so here the DNA was matched to germline to obtain one. The V gene's germline CDR1 is GEAIGNYY and CDR2 EKD. V shed 0 bases and J 2 bases; nucleotides not matched to a gene: 8. The length of the CDR3 is 16 residues. DNA for the CDR3: TGTGCCTGTGACACCGTGGGGGAGAGTGGAACCGATAAACTCATCTTT. It is translated as CACDTVGESGTDKLIF.

This clone is termed hyperexpanded. In the same sample, other DNA sequences code for this CDR3. This rearrangement joins TRDV2 to TRDJ3, with 12 bases lining up with TRDD3. The CDR3 spans 19 residues. The junction had 5 bases not matched to a gene; V was cut back by 1 base and J by 2 bases. CDR1 is GEAIGNYY and CDR2 is EKD in the germline V gene. CDR3 in amino acids: CACDTTGGYRTWDTRQMFF. In DNA form, the CDR3 reads TGTGCCTGTGACACAACTGGGGGATACCGGACCTGGGACACCCGACAGATGTTTTTC.

In this sample, this clone turned up a few times. The gene calls are TRDV2 and TRDJ3; 10 nucleotides line up with TRDD3. V shed 0 bases and J 2 bases; nucleotides not matched to a gene: 6. The CDR3 sequence is 19 residues long. Germline CDR1 reads GEAIGNYY; CDR2 reads EKD. CDR3 sequence: CACDTAGGYAAWDTRQMFF. The CDR3 nucleotides read TGTGCCTGTGACACCGCCGGGGGATACGCGGCCTGGGACACCCGACAGATGTTTTTC.